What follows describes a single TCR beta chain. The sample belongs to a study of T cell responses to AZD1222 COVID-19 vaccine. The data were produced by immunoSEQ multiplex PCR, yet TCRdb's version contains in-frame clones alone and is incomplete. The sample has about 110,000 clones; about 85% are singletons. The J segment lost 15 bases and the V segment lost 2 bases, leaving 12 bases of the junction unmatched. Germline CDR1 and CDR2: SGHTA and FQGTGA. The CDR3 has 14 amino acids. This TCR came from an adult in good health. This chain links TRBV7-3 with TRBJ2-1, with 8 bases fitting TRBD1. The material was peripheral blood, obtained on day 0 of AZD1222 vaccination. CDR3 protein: CASSLSPAGTGMFF. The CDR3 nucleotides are TGTGCCAGCAGCTTATCCCCCGCCGGGACAGGTATGTTCTTC.